These 12 T cell receptor beta chains came from one sample sequenced in a study of Ad26.COV2.S vaccination and SARS-CoV-2 variants. Profiling relied on immunoSEQ multiplex PCR, and the TCRdb table lists in-frame clones only, not all of them. Counted here are some 640,000 clones, 89% occurring once; the ten biggest clones make up approximately 1.5%. Treatment of the sample: 15 to 20 received Ad26.COV2.S at low or high dose, single or two shots; roughly five received placebo; per-sample allocation not given. Sample collection was performed on day 63 after the first vaccine or placebo injection. Sequences were derived from peripheral blood, sampled in a trial of Ad26.COV2.S vaccine versus placebo. The receptors stem from a person between 18 and 65 years old who received the Ad26.COV2.S COVID-19 vaccine or a placebo.

This rearrangement joins TRBV21-1 to TRBJ1-1. TRBV21-1 is recorded as a pseudogene. The CDR3 loop spans 14 amino acids. CDR3 bases: TGTGCCAGCTATCCGACGGCCAAGCCGACTGAAGCTTTCTTT. Translated, it gives CASYPTAKPTEAFF.

The chain has TRBV10-3 and TRBJ1-1; the D is unclear. CDR1 is ENHRY and CDR2 is SYGVKD in the germline V gene. V was clipped by 6 bases and J by 1 base, with 9 bases between them. The CDR3 extends over 13 amino acids. CDR3 region: CAIRAPGNTEAFF. CDR3 nucleotide sequence: TGTGCCATCAGGGCTCCGGGGAACACTGAAGCTTTCTTT.

The sample holds one count of this clone. V and J are TRBV5-4 and TRBJ1-4; 7 bases map to TRBD1. J was trimmed by 11 bases and V by 1 base; bases with no gene match: 5. Per the germline V gene, CDR1 is SGHNT and CDR2 is YYREEE (reference sequence). This CDR3 is built from 13 residues. As DNA, the CDR3 is TGTGCCAGCAGCTTGCAGGGGGAGGAGAAACTGTTTTTT. Translating gives CASSLQGEEKLFF.

Turning to this clone: The identical CDR3 is also encoded by other nucleotide sequences in the sample. J is TRBJ2-7 and V is TRBV29-1; D gene uncertain. Trimming pared 3 bases from V and 1 base from J, leaving 7 bases between. The CDR3 sequence is 12 residues long. From germline, CDR1 is SQVTM and CDR2 ANQGSEA. The CDR3 here is CSVEGDSYEQYF. The CDR3 DNA is TGCAGCGTTGAGGGTGATTCCTACGAGCAGTACTTC.

The gene calls are TRBV21-1 and TRBJ2-1. TRBV21-1 is a pseudogene. The CDR3 totals 12 residues. CDR3 loop: CASPKRRCEQFF. CDR3 nucleotide sequence: TGTGCCAGCCCTAAACGGCGTTGTGAGCAGTTCTTC.

For this clone: In the same sample, other DNA sequences code for this CDR3. This chain uses TRBV7-2 with TRBJ2-1; D perhaps matches TRBD2 (5 bases). This CDR3 comprises 15 residues. V was clipped by 0 bases and J by 4 bases, with 10 bases between them. Germline loops: CDR1 SGHTA, CDR2 FQGNSA. The CDR3 DNA is TGTGCCAGCAGCTTAGCGGGAGTGGGTTACAATGAGCAGTTCTTC. It is translated as CASSLAGVGYNEQFF.

CDR3 residues: CASSLGGTAAGEQYF. The CDR3 coding sequence is TGTGCCAGCAGCTTAGGGGGGACGGCAGCGGGCGAGCAGTACTTC. This sequence joins TRBV7-7 and TRBJ2-7, with D possibly TRBD2 on 6 matching bases. This CDR3 comprises 15 residues. The germline V gene encodes CDR1 SSHAT and CDR2 FNYEAQ (reference sequence). V lost 1 base and J lost 6, with 16 bases in between.

This chain links TRBV12-3 or TRBV12-4 with TRBJ1-2; D is unresolved. This CDR3 has 11 residues. V was shortened by 5 bases and J by 8 bases, with 9 bases between the two germline ends. As DNA, the CDR3 is TGTGCCAGCAGTAGACTGGCGGGCTACACCTTC. Its protein is CASSRLAGYTF.

This chain connects TRBV19 to TRBJ2-7, with 9 bases identical to TRBD1. V shed 4 bases, J shed 6 bases, and the junction held 10 bases outside the gene matches. The germline CDR1 and CDR2 sequences are LNHDA and SQIVND (reference sequence). There are 15 residues in the CDR3. The CDR3, as DNA: TGTGCCAGTAGTACCCCGGGACAGGGTGTCGGCGAGCAGTACTTC. The encoded protein is CASSTPGQGVGEQYF.

The genes are TRBV10-3 and TRBJ2-1; 11 nucleotides agree with TRBD2. Trimming at V came to 3 bases and at J to 9 bases, leaving 7 bases not matched to a gene. This CDR3 spans 15 amino acids. CDR1 and CDR2 (germline): ENHRY, SYGVKD. The CDR3 reads CAISEYELAGVEQFF. CDR3 DNA sequence: TGTGCCATCAGTGAATACGAACTAGCGGGGGTTGAGCAGTTCTTC.

The chain employs TRBV11-3 and TRBJ2-7, with TRBD1 matching 7 bases. The trim removed 2 bases at V and 2 bases at J, leaving 3 bases unmatched. The CDR3 has 14 amino acids. CDR1 SGHNT and CDR2 YENEEA come from the germline V gene. The CDR3 DNA follows: TGTGCCAGCAGCTTAAGAGGGGGCCCCTACGAGCAGTACTTC. It specifies CASSLRGGPYEQYF. The complete variable domain, with remaining parts taken from reference TRBV11-3 and TRBJ2-7, reads EAGVVQSPRYKIIEKKQPVAFWCNPISGHNTLYWYLQNLGQGPELLIRYENEEAVDDSQLPKDRFSAERLKGVDSTLKIQPAELGDSAVYLCASSLRGGPYEQYFGPGTRLTVT.

V and J are TRBV11-3 and TRBJ2-1, with D tentatively TRBD1 (6 bases). V lost 0 bases and J lost 3, with 9 bases in between. The CDR3 is 15 residues long. The V gene's germline CDR1 is SGHNT and CDR2 YENEEA. CDR3 loop: CASSLELGGYNEQFF. The CDR3 DNA reads as TGTGCCAGCAGCTTAGAGCTAGGGGGCTACAATGAGCAGTTCTTC.